The entry that follows covers one T cell receptor (beta chain) sequence. Its antigen is not known. This specimen comes from a study of shared clonotypes between healthy human individuals. Findings of the study overall: What naive subsets generally showed was a larger estimated richness than memory subsets showed. Across four donors, naive CD4 shared 5% to 5.5%, naive CD8 more than 3%, memory CD4 over 2%, memory CD8 0.4%. Clonotype sharing levels among donors were expected to vary with sequencing depth.

CD4+ cells underwent separation, giving CD45RA+ naive and CD45RA-negative memory subsets. Here immunoSEQ multiplex PCR was the method, and the copy in TCRdb shows in-frame clones only, minus some. The profile shows around 180,000 clones, 80% to 95% of them singletons. V shed 1 base, J shed 2 bases, and the junction held 14 bases outside the gene matches. From germline, CDR1 is MDHEN and CDR2 SYDVKM. The CDR3 totals 18 residues. Sequencing was carried out using naive CD4+ T cells sorted from blood. Subset: CD45RA+ positively selected. The clonotype originates from a woman in her 30s in good health. The V call is TRBV28, the J call TRBJ2-7; 7 bases map to TRBD2. In DNA, the CDR3 is TGTGCCAGCAGTTTATTCCGGCTGAGGTCGGGACTACCCTACGAGCAGTACTTC. This sequence encodes CASSLFRLRSGLPYEQYF.